The 3 T cell receptor beta chains listed next were all sequenced from one sample in a study of blood T cell repertoires in COVID-19. Some clones are missing from TCRdb's copy, which holds only in-frame ones; the method was immunoSEQ multiplex PCR. The table lists 55,000 to 75,000 clones, around 67% of them singletons. The sequencing sample was made of peripheral blood. The origin of the receptors is a man aged 55 to 69 with acute or convalescent COVID-19.

The V and J genes are TRBV5-1 and TRBJ2-1; 7 nucleotides line up with TRBD1. CDR1 and CDR2 (germline): SGHRS, YFSETQ. After removal of 1 base from V and 10 bases from J, the junction contained 11 bases not matched to a gene. This CDR3 region has 15 residues. The CDR3 region is CASSLRLPGGSEQFF. The CDR3 DNA follows: TGCGCCAGCAGCTTGCGTCTCCCAGGGGGAAGCGAGCAGTTCTTC.

V usage is TRBV6-5 and J usage is TRBJ1-4, with 8 bases matching TRBD1. This CDR3 contains 14 residues. Per germline, CDR1 MNHEY and CDR2 SVGAGI. J gave up 7 bases and V 7 bases, and 8 bases lay outside the gene matches. CDR3 coding DNA: TGTGCCAGCACGAACAGGGGGTTGGCTGAAAAACTGTTTTTT. Translating it yields CASTNRGLAEKLFF.

This sequence joins TRBV2 and TRBJ2-2; 8 bases map to TRBD1. Germline-derived CDR1 and CDR2 are SNHLY and FYNNEI. After removal of 7 bases from V and 3 bases from J, the junction contained 10 bases not matched to a gene. This CDR3 has 16 residues. The chain's CDR3 is CASTGTGGTYTGELFF. The DNA for the CDR3 is TGTGCCAGCACGGGAACAGGGGGGACCTACACCGGGGAGCTGTTTTTT.